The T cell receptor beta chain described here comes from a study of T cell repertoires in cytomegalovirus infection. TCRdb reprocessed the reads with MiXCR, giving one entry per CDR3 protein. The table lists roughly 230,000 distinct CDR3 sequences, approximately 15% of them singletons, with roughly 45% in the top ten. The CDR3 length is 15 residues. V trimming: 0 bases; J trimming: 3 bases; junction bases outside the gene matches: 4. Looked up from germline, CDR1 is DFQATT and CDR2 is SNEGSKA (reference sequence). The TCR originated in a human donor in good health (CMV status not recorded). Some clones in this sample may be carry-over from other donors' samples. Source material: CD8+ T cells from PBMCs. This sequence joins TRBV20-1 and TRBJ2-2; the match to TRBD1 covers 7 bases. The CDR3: CSARDPGTDTGELFF. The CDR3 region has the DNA TGCAGTGCTAGAGATCCCGGGACAGACACCGGGGAGCTGTTTTTT.